The 27 T cell receptor beta chains listed next were all sequenced from one sample in a study of T-cell reconstitution after alpha-beta-depleted transplantation in children. Library preparation (for TCRbeta) was performed with unique molecular identifiers. TCRdb itself ran the PCR reads through MiXCR, one entry per CDR3 protein. The table records approximately 640,000 distinct CDR3 sequences, roughly 15% of them present only once. This sample comprised PBMCs from the stem cell graft donor, obtained from the stem cell graft. The receptors come from a human donor who donated a stem cell graft to a child with acute myeloid leukemia.

This clonotype was recorded only once. V usage is TRBV5-1 and J usage is TRBJ2-5, with a weak D call TRBD2 (5 bases). The end of the DNA is better explained by TRBJ2-1, so the J call may be wrong. The length of the CDR3 is 13 residues. Germline V CDR1 and CDR2: SGHRS, YFSETQ. The CDR3 DNA is TGCGCCAGCAGCTTGGTAGCGCCCGAGACCCAGTTCTTC. As protein: CASSLVAPETQFF.

There are many counts of this clonotype. The CDR3 DNA reads as TGTGCCAGCAGCTTAAACGGCGATCAGCCCCAGCATTTT. Translating it yields CASSLNGDQPQHF. This rearrangement joins TRBV12-3 or TRBV12-4 to TRBJ1-5, with no clear D. V gave up 6 bases and J gave up 5 bases, with 11 bases separating them. The CDR3 length is 13 residues.

The V gene is TRBV5-1, the J gene TRBJ2-2; no reliable D call. CDR1 and CDR2 (germline): SGHRS, YFSETQ. This CDR3 comprises 13 residues. CDR3 nucleotides: TGCGCTTGCCAACCCCTAGGCACCGGGGAGCTGTTTTTT. Its protein product is CACQPLGTGELFF.

This clonotype was seen many times. This chain connects TRBV9 to TRBJ2-1; D remains unclear. Germline assignment: CDR1 SGDLS and CDR2 YYNGEE. The CDR3 loop spans 10 amino acids. V lost 8 bases, J lost 10 bases, and 10 bases lay in between. The chain's CDR3 is CASVVREQFF. The CDR3 DNA follows: TGTGCCAGTGTTGTGAGGGAGCAGTTCTTC.

The chain employs TRBV11-2 and TRBJ1-4; D perhaps matches TRBD1 (5 bases). The germline gives CDR1 SGHAT, CDR2 FQNNGV. V dropped 8 bases and J dropped 6 bases, with 16 bases sitting between them. This CDR3 spans 14 amino acids. The CDR3 DNA sequence: TGTGCCAGCCTCGAAACCGGGGCGCATGAAAAACTGTTTTTT. Translating it yields CASLETGAHEKLFF. Together with reference TRBV11-2 and TRBJ1-4, the CDR3 gives the full variable domain: EAGVAQSPRYKIIEKRQSVAFWCNPISGHATLYWYQQILGQGPKLLIQFQNNGVVDDSQLPKDRFSAERLKGVDSTLKIQPAKLEDSAVYLCASLETGAHEKLFFGSGTQLSVL.

Only a few counts were recorded for this clonotype. The V gene is TRBV5-1, the J gene TRBJ1-4, with TRBD1 as a possible D gene (6 bases). Trimming took off 4 bases at V and 8 bases at J, with 15 bases between the two ends. The germline V gene encodes CDR1 SGHRS and CDR2 YFSETQ. The CDR3 contains 14 residues. This CDR3 is CASSPPGAREKLFF. The CDR3, as DNA: TGCGCCAGCAGCCCTCCAGGGGCGAGGGAAAAACTGTTTTTT.

This clonotype was detected many times. The CDR3 is CSVEKRTGYYEQYF. The CDR3 DNA is TGCAGCGTAGAAAAAAGGACAGGGTACTACGAGCAGTACTTC. This chain connects TRBV29-1 to TRBJ2-7, with TRBD1 matching over 8 bases. The CDR3 spans 14 residues. The ends lost 6 bases at V and 3 bases at J; junction bases unmatched: 10. Germline CDR1 SQVTM, CDR2 ANQGSEA.

This clonotype showed up many times. The chain links TRBV20-1 to TRBJ1-1; weak D call: TRBD1 (5 bases). The CDR3 has 18 amino acids. Between the trimmed V and J ends, which lost 0 bases and 2 bases, there was a span of 22 bases. CDR1 is DFQATT, CDR2 SNEGSKA, per germline (reference sequence). CDR3 nucleotide sequence: TGCAGTGCTAGAGATCCTTTCGGAACCAGGGACGCAAACACTGAAGCTTTCTTT. It encodes CSARDPFGTRDANTEAFF.

For this clonotype: One base away lies a much larger clone, so this may be a sequencing read error. This rearrangement joins TRBV2 to TRBJ1-4; D may be TRBD1 (5 bases). Germline V gene data show CDR1 as SNHLY and CDR2 as FYNNEI. The CDR3 extends over 18 amino acids. V was shortened by 8 bases and J by 5 bases, with 27 bases between the two germline ends. As DNA, the CDR3 is TGTGCCAGCTGGTTCCTAATCGGTGGACAATCATCAAATGAAAAACTGTTTTTT. Encoded protein: CASWFLIGGQSSNEKLFF. The whole variable domain, remainder taken from reference TRBV2 and TRBJ1-4, is EPEVTQTPSHQVTQMGQEVILRCVPISNHLYFYWYRQILGQKVEFLVSFYNNEISEKSEIFDDQFSVERPDGSNFTLKIRSTKLEDSAMYFCASWFLIGGQSSNEKLFFGSGTQLSVL.

V usage is TRBV30 and J usage is TRBJ2-1; D gene uncertain. This CDR3 is 13 amino acids long. Germline CDR1 GTSNPN, CDR2 SVGIG (reference sequence). With 1 base removed from V and 5 bases from J, the gap between germline ends came to 9 bases. The CDR3 reads CAWSDSPHNEQFF. The CDR3 DNA is TGTGCCTGGAGTGATAGCCCCCACAATGAGCAGTTCTTC. The full variable domain, with the rest looked up from reference TRBV30 and TRBJ2-1, is SQTIHQWPATLVQPVGSPLSLECTVEGTSNPNLYWYRQAAGRGLQLLFYSVGIGQISSEVPQNLSASRPQDRQFILSSKKLLLSDSGFYLCAWSDSPHNEQFFGPGTRLTVL.

This clonotype was observed many times. J is TRBJ2-3 and V is TRBV20-1; TRBD2 agrees at 7 bases. The CDR3 spans 15 residues. Germline V gene sequence: CDR1 DFQATT, CDR2 SNEGSKA (reference sequence). In DNA form, the CDR3 reads TGCAGCACCTCCCTAAGCGGGACCCGGGGAGGGACGCAGTATTTT. Residues: CSTSLSGTRGGTQYF.

This clonotype was detected ten times or more. V and J are TRBV7-2 and TRBJ2-3; D remains ambiguous. The germline V gene encodes CDR1 SGHTA and CDR2 FQGNSA. Trimming removed 6 bases from V and 6 bases from J, with 13 bases in between. CDR3 length: 13 residues. CDR3 sequence: CASSQTPTDTQYF. In DNA, the CDR3 is TGTGCCAGCAGTCAAACACCGACGGATACGCAGTATTTT.

As for this clonotype: A much larger clone lies one base from this, so it may be a read error. The chain links TRBV20-1 to TRBJ2-7; possibly TRBD1 for D (5 bases). The germline CDR1 and CDR2 sequences are DFQATT and SNEGSKA (reference sequence). V dropped 0 bases and J dropped 6 bases, with 15 bases sitting between them. CDR3 length: 14 amino acids. This CDR3 is CSARDPDSACEQYF. The CDR3 DNA reads as TGCAGTGCTAGAGATCCTGACAGTGCCTGCGAGCAGTACTTC.

At least ten counts were recorded for this clonotype. V is TRBV6-5 and J is TRBJ1-1; the D is unclear. The CDR3 length is 11 residues. V was shortened by 5 bases and J by 11 bases, with 12 bases between the two germline ends. CDR1 MNHEY and CDR2 SVGAGI come from the germline V gene. CDR3: CASSAGSGAFF. CDR3 nucleotide sequence: TGTGCCAGCAGTGCGGGGAGCGGGGCTTTCTTT.

This chain uses TRBV20-1 with TRBJ2-1; TRBD2 agrees at 7 bases. CDR3 size: 18 residues. The trim removed 3 bases at V and 4 bases at J, leaving 18 bases unmatched. Germline CDR1 reads DFQATT; CDR2 reads SNEGSKA (reference sequence). CDR3 sequence (DNA): TGCAGTGCTAGGCGAGATACGGGGGGAATTCTCAGTTACAATGAGCAGTTCTTC. It yields the protein CSARRDTGGILSYNEQFF.

This clonotype came up many times. The chain carries TRBV20-1 and TRBJ1-1; D uncertain. CDR1 and CDR2 (germline): DFQATT, SNEGSKA (reference sequence). This CDR3 spans 14 amino acids. V dropped 0 bases and J dropped 1 base, with 9 bases sitting between them. The DNA of the CDR3 is TGCAGTGCTAGAGATCAAGTCAGGAACACTGAAGCTTTCTTT. Encoded protein: CSARDQVRNTEAFF.

This clonotype has just a few counts. As DNA, the CDR3 is TGTGCCAGCAGCCCCCAGGTCCCTAACACTGAAGCTTTCTTT. Its protein product is CASSPQVPNTEAFF. The chain carries TRBV7-2 and TRBJ1-1; D remains unclear. V lost 5 bases and J 2 bases, leaving 12 bases between the germline ends. CDR1 and CDR2 (germline): SGHTA, FQGNSA. There are 14 residues in the CDR3.

This clonotype is a singleton in its sample. The V and J genes are TRBV7-9 and TRBJ1-1, with a possible D match to TRBD1 (5 bases). The germline V and J ends were trimmed by 1 base and 1 base, with 13 bases remaining between them. Germline-derived CDR1 and CDR2 are SEHNR and FQNEAQ (reference sequence). This CDR3 comprises 16 residues. The DNA of the CDR3 is TGTGCCAGCAGCTTAGTGGTGGCAGGGTGGAACACTGAAGCTTTCTTT. Protein: CASSLVVAGWNTEAFF.

This clonotype was detected many times. This sequence joins TRBV27 and TRBJ2-5; D uncertain. Trimming stripped 4 bases from V and 7 bases from J, with 7 bases between. CDR3 length: 11 amino acids. Germline V gene sequence: CDR1 MNHEY, CDR2 SMNVEV (reference sequence). DNA for the CDR3: TGTGCCAGCAGTTACGACCGGACCCAGTACTTC. This encodes CASSYDRTQYF.

V usage is TRBV20-1 and J usage is TRBJ1-2; 8 bases line up with TRBD1. Germline V CDR1 and CDR2: DFQATT, SNEGSKA (reference sequence). The junction had 7 bases not matched to a gene; V was cut back by 0 bases and J by 4 bases. CDR3 length equals 15 residues. The CDR3 loop reads CSARDPDRALYGYTF. The CDR3 DNA is TGCAGTGCTAGAGACCCGGACAGGGCCCTCTATGGCTACACCTTC.

This clonotype was recorded at least ten times. The genes are TRBV20-1 and TRBJ2-7, with 10 nucleotides matching TRBD2. This CDR3 has 12 amino acids. Trimming at V came to 6 bases and at J to 7 bases, leaving 6 bases not matched to a gene. Germline CDR1 is DFQATT and CDR2 is SNEGSKA (reference sequence). Written as DNA, the CDR3 is TGCAGTGCCCAGGGACTAGCGTATGAGCAGTACGTC. This sequence encodes CSAQGLAYEQYV.

At least ten counts were recorded for this clonotype. V is TRBV20-1 and J is TRBJ2-5, with 14 bases lining up with TRBD2. The germline CDR1 and CDR2 sequences are DFQATT and SNEGSKA (reference sequence). This CDR3 is built from 17 residues. V lost 6 bases and J lost 2; bases outside the gene matches: 11. The CDR3 sequence: CSARTSGGTRYQETQYF. Written as DNA, the CDR3 is TGCAGTGCGCGGACTAGCGGGGGGACTCGATATCAAGAGACCCAGTACTTC.

This clonotype was found a few times. The CDR3 nucleotides read TGCGCCAGCAGCCTCGACAGGGCAAATCAGCCCCAGCATTTT. This translates into CASSLDRANQPQHF. The chain links TRBV5-1 to TRBJ1-5; 7 bases map to TRBD1. The V gene end was trimmed by 4 bases and the J gene end by 4 bases; junction bases not matched to a gene: 5. The CDR3 length is 14 residues. Germline assignment: CDR1 SGHRS and CDR2 YFSETQ. The whole variable domain, remainder taken from reference TRBV5-1 and TRBJ1-5, is KAGVTQTPRYLIKTRGQQVTLSCSPISGHRSVSWYQQTPGQGLQFLFEYFSETQRNKGNFPGRFSGRQFSNSRSEMNVSTLELGDSALYLCASSLDRANQPQHFGDGTRLSIL.

This clonotype was counted a few times. The chain joins TRBV4-2 to TRBJ2-5; 8 bases are a match to TRBD1. Germline CDR1 reads LGHNA; CDR2 reads YNFKEQ. The CDR3 has 17 residues. With V trimmed by 2 bases and J by 5 bases, 13 bases remained unmatched. The CDR3 bases are TGTGCCAGCAGCCAAACTTCGACAGGGGAAAACGGGGAGACCCAGTACTTC. As protein: CASSQTSTGENGETQYF.

The table lists this clonotype with a few counts. The chain employs TRBV5-1 and TRBJ2-3, with TRBD2 matching over 10 bases. In germline, CDR1 is SGHRS, CDR2 YFSETQ. Trimming removed 0 bases from V and 3 bases from J; junction bases left unmatched: 1. This CDR3 comprises 15 residues. CDR3 DNA: TGCGCCAGCAGCTTGGAACTAGCGGGGACAGATACGCAGTATTTT. It specifies CASSLELAGTDTQYF.

A single count supports this clonotype. The genes are TRBV4-1 and TRBJ2-2; D remains ambiguous. CDR1 and CDR2 (germline): MGHRA, YSYEKL. The CDR3 is made up of 14 amino acids. The germline V and J ends were trimmed by 0 bases and 6 bases, with 8 bases remaining between them. The CDR3 DNA is TGCGCCAGCAGCCAAGAACCCTCACCCGGGGAGCTGTTTTTT. Residues: CASSQEPSPGELFF.

Note on this clonotype: Germline and junction disagree at one end, which may indicate a read error. The J gene is TRBJ1-2, the V gene TRBV23-1, with D possibly being TRBD1 (5 bases). TRBV23-1 is noted as an ORF with a role that remains uncertain. The CDR3 spans 13 residues. For the CDR3, the DNA is TGCGCCAGCAGTCAATCCCCTGGTGGGACTACGGGCTTC. It codes for CASSQSPGGTTGF.